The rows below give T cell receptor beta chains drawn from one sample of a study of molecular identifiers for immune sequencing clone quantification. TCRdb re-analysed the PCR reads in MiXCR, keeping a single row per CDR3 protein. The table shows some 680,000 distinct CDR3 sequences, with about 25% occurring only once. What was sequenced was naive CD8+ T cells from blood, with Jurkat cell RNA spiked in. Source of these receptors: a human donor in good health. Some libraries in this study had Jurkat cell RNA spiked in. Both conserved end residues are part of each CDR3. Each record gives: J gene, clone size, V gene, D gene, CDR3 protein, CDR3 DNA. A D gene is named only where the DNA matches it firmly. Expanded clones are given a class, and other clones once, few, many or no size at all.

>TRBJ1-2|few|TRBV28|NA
CAINLHSGEKNYGYTF
TGTGCCATCAACCTCCATTCAGGGGAAAAGAACTATGGCTACACCTTC
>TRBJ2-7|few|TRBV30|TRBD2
CAANGLAGSSYEQYF
TGTGCTGCGAATGGCCTAGCGGGGAGCTCCTACGAGCAGTACTTC
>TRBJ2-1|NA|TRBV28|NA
CASSPYGGNFSF
TGTGCCAGCAGCCCGTATGGCGGGAACTTTTCCTTC
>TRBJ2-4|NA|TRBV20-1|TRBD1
CSARDPGQGRKNIQYF
TGCAGTGCTAGAGATCCGGGACAGGGGAGGAAAAACATTCAGTACTTC
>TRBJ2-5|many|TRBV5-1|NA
CASSLVGVGGQETQYF
TGCGCCAGCAGCTTGGTTGGGGTCGGGGGCCAAGAGACCCAGTACTTC
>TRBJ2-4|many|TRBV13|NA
CASSNRGPNIQYF
TGTGCCAGCAGCAACCGGGGCCCTAACATTCAGTACTTC
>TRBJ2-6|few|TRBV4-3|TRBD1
CASSHGQGANVLTF
TGCGCCAGCAGCCATGGACAGGGAGCCAACGTCCTGACTTTC
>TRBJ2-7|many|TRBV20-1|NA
CSASSDYEQYF
TGCAGTGCTAGCAGCGACTACGAGCAGTACTTC
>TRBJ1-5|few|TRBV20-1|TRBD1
CSAWDGDRGNQPQHF
TGCAGTGCTTGGGATGGGGACAGGGGCAATCAGCCCCAGCATTTT
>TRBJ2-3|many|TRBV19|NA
CATGTTSTDTQYF
TGTGCCACGGGGACAACTAGCACAGATACGCAGTATTTT
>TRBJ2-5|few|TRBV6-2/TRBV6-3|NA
CASRIWGAREIQETQYF
TGTGCCAGCAGGATATGGGGGGCGAGGGAGATACAAGAGACCCAGTACTTC
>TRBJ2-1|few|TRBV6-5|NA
CASSLSGLGYNEQFF
TGTGCCAGCAGTCTCTCGGGTCTCGGGTACAATGAGCAGTTCTTC
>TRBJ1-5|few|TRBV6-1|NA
CAGSEEVSYNQPQHF
TGTGCCGGCAGTGAAGAGGTCAGCTACAATCAGCCCCAGCATTTT
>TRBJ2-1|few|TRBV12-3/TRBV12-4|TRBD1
CASSVPGQGVDEQFF
TGTGCCAGCAGTGTCCCGGGACAGGGAGTTGATGAGCAGTTCTTC
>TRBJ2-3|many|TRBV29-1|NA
CSVDEGPDTQYF
TGCAGCGTTGATGAGGGGCCAGATACGCAGTATTTT
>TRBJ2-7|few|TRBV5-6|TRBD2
CASSQVVGTSPAREQYF
TGTGCCAGCAGCCAGGTCGTGGGGACTAGTCCCGCTCGCGAGCAGTACTTC
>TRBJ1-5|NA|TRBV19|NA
CASSIDWDAKYQPQHF
TGTGCCAGTAGTATAGATTGGGACGCCAAATATCAGCCCCAGCATTTT
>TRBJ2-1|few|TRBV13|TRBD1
CASSYQDRDAYNEQFF
TGTGCCAGCAGCTACCAGGACAGGGATGCCTACAATGAGCAGTTCTTC
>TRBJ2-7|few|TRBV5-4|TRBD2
CASSLGGTSGHLYEQYF
TGTGCCAGCAGCTTGGGGGGGACTAGCGGGCACCTTTACGAGCAGTACTTC
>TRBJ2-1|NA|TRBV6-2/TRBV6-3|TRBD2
CASSYSTSGGTEQFF
TGTGCCAGCAGTTACTCAACTAGCGGGGGGACTGAGCAGTTCTTC
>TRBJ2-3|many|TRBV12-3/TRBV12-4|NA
CASSLAPWADTQYF
TGTGCCAGCAGTTTAGCGCCCTGGGCAGATACGCAGTATTTT
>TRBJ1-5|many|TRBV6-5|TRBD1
CASRLDREGNQPQHF
TGTGCCAGCAGATTGGACAGGGAGGGGAATCAGCCCCAGCATTTT
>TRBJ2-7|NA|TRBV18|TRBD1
CASSPRDRRGMYEQYF
TGTGCCAGCTCACCACGGGACAGGAGGGGGATGTACGAGCAGTACTTC
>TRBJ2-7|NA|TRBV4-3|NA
CASSQGRSASYEQYF
TGCGCCAGCAGCCAAGGTCGCAGCGCCTCCTACGAGCAGTACTTC
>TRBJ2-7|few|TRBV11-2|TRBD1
CASTLYTGGREQYF
TGTGCCAGCACTCTGTATACAGGGGGACGCGAGCAGTACTTC
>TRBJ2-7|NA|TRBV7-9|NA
CASSSPKQNYYEQYF
TGTGCCAGCAGCTCCCCGAAACAGAACTACTACGAGCAGTACTTC
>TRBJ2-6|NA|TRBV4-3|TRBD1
CASSQDRTGGANVLTF
TGCGCCAGCAGCCAAGATCGGACAGGGGGAGCCAACGTCCTGACTTTC
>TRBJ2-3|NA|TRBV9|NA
CASSVRLATLTDTQYF
TGTGCCAGCAGCGTACGGCTAGCGACCCTCACAGATACGCAGTATTTT
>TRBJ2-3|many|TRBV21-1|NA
CASSKKPGQGARTDTQYF
TGTGCCAGCAGCAAAAAACCTGGACAGGGGGCCCGCACAGATACGCAGTATTTT
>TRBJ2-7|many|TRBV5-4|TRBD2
CASSTFSGRADEQYF
TGTGCCAGCAGCACCTTTAGCGGGAGGGCCGACGAGCAGTACTTC
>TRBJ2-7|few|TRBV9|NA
CASSVDLNEGYEQYF
TGTGCCAGCAGCGTAGATCTAAATGAAGGATACGAGCAGTACTTC
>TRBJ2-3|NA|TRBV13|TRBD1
CASSLVGQGGDTQYF
TGTGCCAGCAGCTTAGTGGGACAGGGTGGCGATACGCAGTATTTT
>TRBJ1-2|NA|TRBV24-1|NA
CATSGPQSYGYTF
TGTGCCACCAGTGGTCCCCAAAGCTATGGCTACACCTTC
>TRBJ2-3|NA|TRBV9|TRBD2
CASSVGVAGGPTDTQYF
TGTGCCAGCAGCGTAGGTGTAGCGGGAGGGCCTACAGATACGCAGTATTTT
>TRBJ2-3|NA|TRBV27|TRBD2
CASSLTLAGANTQYF
TGTGCCAGCAGTTTAACGCTAGCGGGGGCCAATACGCAGTATTTT
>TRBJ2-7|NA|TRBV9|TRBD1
CASSVGGGTGAYEQYF
TGTGCCAGCAGCGTAGGAGGGGGGACAGGAGCCTACGAGCAGTACTTC
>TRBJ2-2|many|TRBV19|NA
CATSGGRTRSGRTGELFF
TGTGCCACCTCCGGAGGCCGAACCCGGAGCGGGCGTACCGGGGAGCTGTTTTTT
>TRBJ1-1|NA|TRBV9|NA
CASSAWDIPGEAFF
TGTGCCAGCAGCGCCTGGGATATCCCCGGTGAAGCTTTCTTT
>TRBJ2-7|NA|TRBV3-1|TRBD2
CASSQDGGARYEQYF
TGTGCCAGCAGCCAAGACGGGGGGGCGCGGTACGAGCAGTACTTC
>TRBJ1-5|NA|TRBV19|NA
CASSIVQGHQPQHF
TGTGCCAGTAGTATAGTACAGGGACATCAGCCCCAGCATTTT
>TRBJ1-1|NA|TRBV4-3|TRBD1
CASSQDLSGQVNTESFF
TGCGCCAGCAGCCAAGACTTGTCTGGACAGGTGAACACTGAATCTTTCTTT
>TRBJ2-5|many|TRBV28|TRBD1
CASSLSRTGGGETQYF
TGTGCCAGCAGTTTATCTAGGACAGGGGGAGGAGAGACCCAGTACTTC
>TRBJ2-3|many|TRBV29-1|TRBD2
CSVEGGLGETDTQYF
TGCAGCGTTGAAGGCGGACTAGGGGAAACAGATACGCAGTATTTT
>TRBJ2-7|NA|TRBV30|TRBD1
CAWTPGTGLGEQYF
TGTGCCTGGACTCCCGGGACAGGTCTCGGGGAGCAGTACTTC
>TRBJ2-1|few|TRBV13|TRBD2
CASPPPGGGNEQFF
TGTGCCAGCCCCCCCCCGGGAGGGGGGAATGAGCAGTTCTTC
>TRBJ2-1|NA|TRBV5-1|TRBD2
CASSFLMREGQEQLF
TGCGCCAGCAGCTTTCTCATGCGGGAGGGCCAGGAGCAGCTCTTC